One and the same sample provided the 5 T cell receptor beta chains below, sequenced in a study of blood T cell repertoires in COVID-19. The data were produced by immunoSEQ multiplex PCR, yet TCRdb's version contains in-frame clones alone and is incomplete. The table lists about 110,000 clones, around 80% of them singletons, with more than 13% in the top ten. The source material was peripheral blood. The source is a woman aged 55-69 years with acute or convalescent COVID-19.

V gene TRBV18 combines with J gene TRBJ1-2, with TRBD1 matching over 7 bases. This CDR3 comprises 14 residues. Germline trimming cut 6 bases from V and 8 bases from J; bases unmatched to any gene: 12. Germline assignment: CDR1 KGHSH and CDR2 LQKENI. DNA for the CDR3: TGTGCCAGCTCCCAGGAGACAGGGACCAGCGGCTACACCTTC. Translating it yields CASSQETGTSGYTF.

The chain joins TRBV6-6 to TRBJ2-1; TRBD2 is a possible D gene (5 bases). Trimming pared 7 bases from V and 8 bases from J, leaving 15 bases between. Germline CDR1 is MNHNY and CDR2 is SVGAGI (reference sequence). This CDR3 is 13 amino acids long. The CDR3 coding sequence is TGTGCCAGCACCGCCCCAGGAGGACATGAGCAGTTCTTC. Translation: CASTAPGGHEQFF.

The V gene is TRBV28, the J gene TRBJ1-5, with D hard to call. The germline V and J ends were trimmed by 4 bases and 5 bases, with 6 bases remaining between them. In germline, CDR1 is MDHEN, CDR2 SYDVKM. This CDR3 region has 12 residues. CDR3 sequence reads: CASSSSHQPQHF. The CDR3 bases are TGTGCCAGCAGTTCGTCCCATCAGCCCCAGCATTTT.

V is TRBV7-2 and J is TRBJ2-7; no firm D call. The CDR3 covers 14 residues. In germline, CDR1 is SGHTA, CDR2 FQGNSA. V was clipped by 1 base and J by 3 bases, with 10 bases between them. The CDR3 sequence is CASSLGPEFYEQYF. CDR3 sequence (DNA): TGTGCCAGCAGCTTAGGCCCAGAATTCTACGAGCAGTACTTC.

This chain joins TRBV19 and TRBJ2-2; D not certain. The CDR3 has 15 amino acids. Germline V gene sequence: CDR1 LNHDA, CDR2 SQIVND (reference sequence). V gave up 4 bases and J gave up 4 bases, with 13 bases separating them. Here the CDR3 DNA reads TGTGCCAGTAGTACGGAAGCGACGTTCACCGGGGAGCTGTTTTTT. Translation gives CASSTEATFTGELFF.